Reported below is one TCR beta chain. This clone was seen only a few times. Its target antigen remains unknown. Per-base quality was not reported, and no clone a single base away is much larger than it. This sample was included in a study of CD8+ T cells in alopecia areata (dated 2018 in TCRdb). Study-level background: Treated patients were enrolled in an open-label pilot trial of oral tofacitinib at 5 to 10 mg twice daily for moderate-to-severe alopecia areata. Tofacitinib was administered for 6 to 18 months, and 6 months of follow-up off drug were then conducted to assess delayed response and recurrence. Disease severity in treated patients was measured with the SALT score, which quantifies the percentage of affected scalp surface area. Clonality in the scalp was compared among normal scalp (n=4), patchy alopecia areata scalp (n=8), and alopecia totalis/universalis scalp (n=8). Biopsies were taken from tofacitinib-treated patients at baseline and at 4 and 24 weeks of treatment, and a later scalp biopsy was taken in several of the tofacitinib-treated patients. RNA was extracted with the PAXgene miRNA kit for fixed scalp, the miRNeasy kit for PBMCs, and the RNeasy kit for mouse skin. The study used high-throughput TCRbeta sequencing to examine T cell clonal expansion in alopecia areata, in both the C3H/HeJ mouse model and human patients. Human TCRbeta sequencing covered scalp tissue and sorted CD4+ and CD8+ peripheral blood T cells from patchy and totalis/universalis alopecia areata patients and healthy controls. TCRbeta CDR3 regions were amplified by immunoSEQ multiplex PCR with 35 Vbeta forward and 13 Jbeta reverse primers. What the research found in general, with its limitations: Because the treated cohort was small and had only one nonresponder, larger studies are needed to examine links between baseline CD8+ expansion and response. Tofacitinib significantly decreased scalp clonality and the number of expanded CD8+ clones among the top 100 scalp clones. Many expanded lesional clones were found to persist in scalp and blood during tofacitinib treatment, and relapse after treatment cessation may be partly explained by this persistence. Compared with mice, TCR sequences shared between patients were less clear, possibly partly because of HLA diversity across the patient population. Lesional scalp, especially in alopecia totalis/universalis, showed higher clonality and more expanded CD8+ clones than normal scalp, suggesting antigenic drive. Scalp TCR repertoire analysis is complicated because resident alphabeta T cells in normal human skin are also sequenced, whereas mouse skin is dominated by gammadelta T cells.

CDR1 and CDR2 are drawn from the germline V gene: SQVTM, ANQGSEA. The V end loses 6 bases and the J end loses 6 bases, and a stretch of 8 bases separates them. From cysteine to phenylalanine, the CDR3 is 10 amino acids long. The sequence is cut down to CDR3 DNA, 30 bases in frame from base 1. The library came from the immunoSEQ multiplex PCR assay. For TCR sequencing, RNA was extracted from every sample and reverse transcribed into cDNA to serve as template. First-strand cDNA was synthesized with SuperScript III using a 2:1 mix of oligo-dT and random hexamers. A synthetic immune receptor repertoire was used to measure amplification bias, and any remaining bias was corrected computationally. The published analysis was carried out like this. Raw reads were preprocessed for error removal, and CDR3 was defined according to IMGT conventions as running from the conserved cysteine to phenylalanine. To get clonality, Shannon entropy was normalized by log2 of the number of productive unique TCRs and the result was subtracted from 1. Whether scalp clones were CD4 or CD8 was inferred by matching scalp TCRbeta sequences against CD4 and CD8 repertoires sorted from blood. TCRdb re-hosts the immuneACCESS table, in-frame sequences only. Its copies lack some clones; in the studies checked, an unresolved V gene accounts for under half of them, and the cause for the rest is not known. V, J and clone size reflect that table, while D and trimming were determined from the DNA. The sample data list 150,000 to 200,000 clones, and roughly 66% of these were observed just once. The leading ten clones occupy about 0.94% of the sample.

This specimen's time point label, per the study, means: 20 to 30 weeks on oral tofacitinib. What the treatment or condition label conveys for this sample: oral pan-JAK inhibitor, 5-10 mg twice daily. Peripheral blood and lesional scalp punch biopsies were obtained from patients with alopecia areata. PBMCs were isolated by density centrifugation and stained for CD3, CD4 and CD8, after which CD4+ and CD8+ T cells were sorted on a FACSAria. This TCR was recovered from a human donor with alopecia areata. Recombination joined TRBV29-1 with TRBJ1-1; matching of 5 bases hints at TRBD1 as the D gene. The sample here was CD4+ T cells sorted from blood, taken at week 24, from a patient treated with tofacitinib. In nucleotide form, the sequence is TGCAGCGTGAGGGACGCTGAAGCTTTCTTT. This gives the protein CSVRDAEAFF.